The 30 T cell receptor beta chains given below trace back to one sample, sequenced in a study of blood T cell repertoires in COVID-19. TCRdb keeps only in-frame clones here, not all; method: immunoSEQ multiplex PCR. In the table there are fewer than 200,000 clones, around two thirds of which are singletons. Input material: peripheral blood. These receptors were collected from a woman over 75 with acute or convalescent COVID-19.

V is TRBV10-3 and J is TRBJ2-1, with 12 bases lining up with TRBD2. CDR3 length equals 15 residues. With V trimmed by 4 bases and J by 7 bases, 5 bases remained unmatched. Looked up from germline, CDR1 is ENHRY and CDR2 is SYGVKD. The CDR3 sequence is CAISVRTSGENEQFF. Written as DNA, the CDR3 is TGTGCCATCAGTGTACGGACTAGCGGGGAAAATGAGCAGTTCTTC.

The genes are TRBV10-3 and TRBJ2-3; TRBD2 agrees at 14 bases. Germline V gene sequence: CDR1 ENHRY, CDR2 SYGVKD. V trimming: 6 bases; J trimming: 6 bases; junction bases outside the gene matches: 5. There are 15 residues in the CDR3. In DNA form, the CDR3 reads TGTGCCATCAGGGGACTAGCGGGAGTTACGGATACGCAGTATTTT. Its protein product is CAIRGLAGVTDTQYF.

The CDR3 region is CASSLAGIPGETQYF. CDR3 nucleotides: TGTGCCAGCAGCTTAGCAGGGATCCCGGGGGAGACCCAGTACTTC. The chain carries TRBV7-6 and TRBJ2-5; D is possibly TRBD2 (5 bases). V was cut by 0 bases and J by 5 bases, with 13 bases left in between. Germline CDR1 SGHVS, CDR2 FNYEAQ. This CDR3 comprises 15 residues.

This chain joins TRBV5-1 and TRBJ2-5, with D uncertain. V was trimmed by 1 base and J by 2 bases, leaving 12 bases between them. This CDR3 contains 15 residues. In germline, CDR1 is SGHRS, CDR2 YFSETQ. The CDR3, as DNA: TGCGCCAGCAGCTTGTTAGCAAGACGGCAAGAGACCCAGTACTTC. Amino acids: CASSLLARRQETQYF. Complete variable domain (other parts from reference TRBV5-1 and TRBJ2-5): KAGVTQTPRYLIKTRGQQVTLSCSPISGHRSVSWYQQTPGQGLQFLFEYFSETQRNKGNFPGRFSGRQFSNSRSEMNVSTLELGDSALYLCASSLLARRQETQYFGPGTRLLVL.

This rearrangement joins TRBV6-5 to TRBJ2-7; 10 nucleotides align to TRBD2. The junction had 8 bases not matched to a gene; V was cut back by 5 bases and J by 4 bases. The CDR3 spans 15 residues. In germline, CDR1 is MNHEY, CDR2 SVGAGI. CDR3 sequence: CASSPGTSATYEQYF. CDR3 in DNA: TGTGCCAGCAGTCCTGGGACTAGCGCTACATACGAGCAGTACTTC.

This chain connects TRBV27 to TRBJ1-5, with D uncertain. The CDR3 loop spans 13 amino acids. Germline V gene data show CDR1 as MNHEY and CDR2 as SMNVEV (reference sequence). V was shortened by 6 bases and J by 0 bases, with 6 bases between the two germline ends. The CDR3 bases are TGTGCCAGCAGAATCGGTAGCAATCAGCCCCAGCATTTT. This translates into CASRIGSNQPQHF.

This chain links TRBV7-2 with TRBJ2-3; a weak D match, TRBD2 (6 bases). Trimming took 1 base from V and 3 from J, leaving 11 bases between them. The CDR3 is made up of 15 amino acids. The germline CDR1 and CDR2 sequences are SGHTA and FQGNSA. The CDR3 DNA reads TGTGCCAGCAGCTTAGTTACGGGAGTTACAGATACGCAGTATTTT. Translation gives CASSLVTGVTDTQYF.

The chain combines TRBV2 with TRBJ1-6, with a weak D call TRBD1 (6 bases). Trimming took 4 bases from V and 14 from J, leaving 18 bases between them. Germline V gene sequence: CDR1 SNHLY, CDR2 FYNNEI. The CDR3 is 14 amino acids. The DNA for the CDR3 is TGTGCCAGCAGTGCCGGAACAGGGTTTATAGCCCTCCACTTT. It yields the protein CASSAGTGFIALHF. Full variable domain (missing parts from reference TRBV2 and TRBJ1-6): EPEVTQTPSHQVTQMGQEVILRCVPISNHLYFYWYRQILGQKVEFLVSFYNNEISEKSEIFDDQFSVERPDGSNFTLKIRSTKLEDSAMYFCASSAGTGFIALHFGNGTRLTVT.

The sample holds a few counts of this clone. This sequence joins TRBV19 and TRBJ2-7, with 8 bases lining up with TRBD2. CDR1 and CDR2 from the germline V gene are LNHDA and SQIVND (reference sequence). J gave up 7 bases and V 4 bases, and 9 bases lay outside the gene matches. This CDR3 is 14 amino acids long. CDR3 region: CASSTGGPPREQYF. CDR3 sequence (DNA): TGTGCCAGTAGTACGGGAGGGCCCCCTCGGGAGCAGTACTTC.

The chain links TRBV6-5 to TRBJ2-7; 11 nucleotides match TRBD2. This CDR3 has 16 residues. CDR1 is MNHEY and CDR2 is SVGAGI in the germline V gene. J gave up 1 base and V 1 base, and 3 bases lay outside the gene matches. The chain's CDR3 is CASSYCTSGSSYEQYF. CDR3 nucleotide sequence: TGTGCCAGCAGTTACTGCACTAGCGGGAGTTCCTACGAGCAGTACTTC.

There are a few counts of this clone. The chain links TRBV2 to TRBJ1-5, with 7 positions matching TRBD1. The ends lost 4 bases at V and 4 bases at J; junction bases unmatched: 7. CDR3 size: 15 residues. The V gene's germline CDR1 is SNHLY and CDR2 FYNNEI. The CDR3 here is CASSGLPGGNQPQHF. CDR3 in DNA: TGTGCCAGCAGTGGGCTCCCAGGGGGTAATCAGCCCCAGCATTTT.

CDR3 sequence reads: CASSFPGRGVYEQYF. In DNA form, the CDR3 reads TGTGCCAGTAGTTTCCCCGGGAGGGGGGTCTACGAGCAGTACTTC. The chain combines TRBV19 with TRBJ2-7; TRBD2 matches 8 bases. This CDR3 is built from 15 residues. J was trimmed by 3 bases and V by 5 bases; bases with no gene match: 9. Germline loops: CDR1 LNHDA, CDR2 SQIVND (reference sequence).

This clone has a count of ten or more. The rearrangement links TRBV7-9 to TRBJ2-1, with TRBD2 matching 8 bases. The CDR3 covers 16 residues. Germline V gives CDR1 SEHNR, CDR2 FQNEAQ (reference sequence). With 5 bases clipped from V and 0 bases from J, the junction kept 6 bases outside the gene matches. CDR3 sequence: CASSDTSGYSYNEQFF. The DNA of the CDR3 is TGTGCCAGCAGCGATACTAGCGGTTACTCCTACAATGAGCAGTTCTTC.

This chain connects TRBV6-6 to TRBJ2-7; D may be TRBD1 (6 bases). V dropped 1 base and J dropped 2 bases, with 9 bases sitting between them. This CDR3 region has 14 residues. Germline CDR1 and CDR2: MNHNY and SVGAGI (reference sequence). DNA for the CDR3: TGTGCCAGCAGTTACTTGGGGGCGACCTACGAGCAGTACTTC. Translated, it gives CASSYLGATYEQYF.

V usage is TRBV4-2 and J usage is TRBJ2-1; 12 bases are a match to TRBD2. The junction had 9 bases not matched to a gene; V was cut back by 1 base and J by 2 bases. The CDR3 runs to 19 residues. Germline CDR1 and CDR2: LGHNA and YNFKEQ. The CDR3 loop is CASSQVYLAGGAAYNEQFF. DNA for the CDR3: TGTGCCAGCAGCCAAGTATACCTAGCGGGAGGGGCCGCCTACAATGAGCAGTTCTTC.

DNA of the CDR3: TGTGCCAGCAGTCCACCGGGACACAGACGCACCTATAATTCACCCCTCCACTTT. Amino acid sequence: CASSPPGHRRTYNSPLHF. The chain recombines TRBV28 with TRBJ1-6, with a possible D match to TRBD1 (6 bases). The germline V gene has CDR1 MDHEN and CDR2 SYDVKM. V lost 5 bases and J 2 bases, leaving 19 bases between the germline ends. The CDR3 length is 18 residues.

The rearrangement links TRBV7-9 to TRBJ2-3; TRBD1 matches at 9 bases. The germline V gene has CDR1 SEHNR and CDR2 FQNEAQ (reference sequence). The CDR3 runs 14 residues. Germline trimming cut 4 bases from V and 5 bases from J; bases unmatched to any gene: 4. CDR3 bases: TGTGCCAGCAGCTGGGACAGGGCAGGAGATACGCAGTATTTT. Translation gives CASSWDRAGDTQYF.

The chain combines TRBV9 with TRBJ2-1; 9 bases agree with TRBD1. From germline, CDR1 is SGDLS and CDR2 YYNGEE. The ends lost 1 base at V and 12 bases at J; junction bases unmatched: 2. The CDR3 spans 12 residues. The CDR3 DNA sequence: TGTGCCAGCAGCGTACCGGGACAGGGGCAGTTCTTC. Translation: CASSVPGQGQFF.

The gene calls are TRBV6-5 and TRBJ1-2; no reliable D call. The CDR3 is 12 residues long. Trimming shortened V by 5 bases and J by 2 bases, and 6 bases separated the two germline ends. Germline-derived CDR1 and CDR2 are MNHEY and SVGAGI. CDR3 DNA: TGTGCCAGCAGTAGTCAGAACTATGGCTACACCTTC. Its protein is CASSSQNYGYTF.

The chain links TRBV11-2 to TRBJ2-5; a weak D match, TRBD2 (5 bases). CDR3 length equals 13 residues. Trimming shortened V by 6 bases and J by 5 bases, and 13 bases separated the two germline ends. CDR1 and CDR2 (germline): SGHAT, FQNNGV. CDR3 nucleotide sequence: TGTGCCAGCAGGGCAGCGGACGTCGAGACCCAGTACTTC. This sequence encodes CASRAADVETQYF.

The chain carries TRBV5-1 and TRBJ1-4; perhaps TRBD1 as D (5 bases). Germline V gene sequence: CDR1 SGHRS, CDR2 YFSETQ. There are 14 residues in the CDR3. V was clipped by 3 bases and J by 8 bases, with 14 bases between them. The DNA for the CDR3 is TGCGCCAGCAGCTCCCGGGAGGGACGAGAAAAACTGTTTTTT. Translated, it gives CASSSREGREKLFF.

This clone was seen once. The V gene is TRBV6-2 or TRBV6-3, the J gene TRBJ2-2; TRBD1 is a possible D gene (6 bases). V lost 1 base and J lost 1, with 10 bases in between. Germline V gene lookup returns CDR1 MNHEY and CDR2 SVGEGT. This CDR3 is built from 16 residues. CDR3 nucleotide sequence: TGTGCCAGCAGTTACTTCGGACAGATGAACACCGGGGAGCTGTTTTTT. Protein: CASSYFGQMNTGELFF.

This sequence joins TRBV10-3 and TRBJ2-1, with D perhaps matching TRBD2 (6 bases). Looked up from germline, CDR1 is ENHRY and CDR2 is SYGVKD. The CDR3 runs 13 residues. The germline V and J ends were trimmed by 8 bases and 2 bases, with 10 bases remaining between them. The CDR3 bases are TGTGCCATCGGTAGCGGCACCTACAATGAGCAGTTCTTC. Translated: CAIGSGTYNEQFF.

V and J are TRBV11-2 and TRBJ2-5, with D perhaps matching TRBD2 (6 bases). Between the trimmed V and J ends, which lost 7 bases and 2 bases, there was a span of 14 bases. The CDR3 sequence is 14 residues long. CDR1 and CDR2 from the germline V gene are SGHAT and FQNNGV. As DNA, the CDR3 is TGTGCCAGCACCCCGTATGGGGGGCAAGAGACCCAGTACTTC. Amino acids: CASTPYGGQETQYF.

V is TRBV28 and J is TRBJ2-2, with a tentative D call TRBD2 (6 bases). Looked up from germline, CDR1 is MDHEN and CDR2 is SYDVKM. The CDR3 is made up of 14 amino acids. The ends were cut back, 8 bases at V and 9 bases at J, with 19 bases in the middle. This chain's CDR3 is CASSEWREVRELFF. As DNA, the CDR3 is TGTGCCAGCTCCGAATGGAGGGAAGTGAGGGAGCTGTTTTTT.

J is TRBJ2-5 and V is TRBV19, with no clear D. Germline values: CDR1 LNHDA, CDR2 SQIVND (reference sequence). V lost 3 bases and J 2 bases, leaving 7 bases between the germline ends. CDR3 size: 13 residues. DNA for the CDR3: TGTGCCAGTAGTATGCGACTTCAAGAGACCCAGTACTTC. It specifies CASSMRLQETQYF.

CDR3 sequence: CASSFGASSYNEQFF. The CDR3 nucleotides read TGTGCCAGCAGCTTTGGGGCCAGCTCCTACAATGAGCAGTTCTTC. The genes are TRBV7-3 and TRBJ2-1, with a tentative D call TRBD1 (5 bases). The CDR3 extends over 15 amino acids. Germline loops: CDR1 SGHTA, CDR2 FQGTGA. Trimming cost V 3 bases and J 0 bases, with 9 bases left between them.

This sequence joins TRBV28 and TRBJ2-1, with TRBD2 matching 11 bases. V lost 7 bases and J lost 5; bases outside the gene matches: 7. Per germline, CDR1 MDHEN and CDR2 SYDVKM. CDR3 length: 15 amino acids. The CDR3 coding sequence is TGTGCCAGCACCCGAGGACTAGCGGGCCACAATGAGCAGTTCTTC. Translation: CASTRGLAGHNEQFF.

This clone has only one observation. In DNA form, the CDR3 reads TGTGCCAGCAGCAGGACACCCAATCAGCCCCAGCATTTT. Encoded protein: CASSRTPNQPQHF. The V and J genes are TRBV5-4 and TRBJ1-5; D possibly corresponds to TRBD1 (5 bases). V lost 4 bases to trimming and J lost 3 bases, with 8 bases between them. Germline V gene sequence: CDR1 SGHNT, CDR2 YYREEE (reference sequence). CDR3 length: 13 residues.

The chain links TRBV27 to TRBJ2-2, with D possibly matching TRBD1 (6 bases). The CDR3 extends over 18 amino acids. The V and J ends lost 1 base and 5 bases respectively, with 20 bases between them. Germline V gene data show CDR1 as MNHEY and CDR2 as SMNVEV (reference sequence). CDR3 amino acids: CASSLYHGEGVMTGELFF. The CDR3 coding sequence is TGTGCCAGCAGTTTATACCACGGTGAGGGGGTGATGACCGGGGAGCTGTTTTTT.